This TCR beta chain comes out of a study of OX40 agonist ivuxolimab in advanced cancers. Study-wide results and caveats: At 0.1 to 3.0 mg/kg, CD4+ and CD8+ blood T cells expanded clonally by week 6. CD8+ T cells (on average) carried more expanded clones than CD4+ T cells.

V was cut by 3 bases and J by 11 bases, with 16 bases left in between. The germline V gene has CDR1 MDHEN and CDR2 SYDVKM. The CDR3 length is 13 residues. Sequenced by immunoSEQ multiplex PCR; TCRdb stores in-frame clones only, minus some. The data show approximately 96,000 clones, around 91% seen once. Points on this clone: Its specificity is not known.

Material: CD4+ or CD8+ T cells sorted from blood, obtained in a trial of the OX40 agonist ivuxolimab. The J gene is TRBJ1-1, the V gene TRBV28; D may be TRBD1 (5 bases). The receptor was isolated from an adult with an advanced solid tumor such as melanoma, head and neck, liver or kidney cancer. The CDR3 region is CASSFRGARAAFF. For the CDR3, the DNA is TGTGCCAGCAGTTTTCGAGGGGCGCGGGCGGCTTTCTTT.